The 10 T cell receptor beta chains listed next were all sequenced from one sample in a study of siplizumab effects on memory and regulatory T cells. Method: immunoSEQ multiplex PCR; TCRdb's copy keeps in-frame clones and lacks some. This table holds some 110,000 clones, under 95% found once. Input material: CD4+ T cells sorted from blood. Receptors were obtained from a human donor in good health.

The chain is built from TRBV7-4 and TRBJ1-4, with D uncertain. CDR3 length: 15 residues. V was trimmed by 1 base and J by 6 bases, leaving 12 bases between them. Germline V gene data show CDR1 as SGHVT and CDR2 as SQSDAQ. The CDR3 DNA reads TGTGCCAGCAGCTTAGTACGAGTCACGGATGAAAAACTGTTTTTT. This translates into CASSLVRVTDEKLFF.

The V call is TRBV6-1, the J call TRBJ1-2; 8 nucleotides align to TRBD1. V was clipped by 3 bases and J by 5 bases; unmatched bases: 2. Germline V gives CDR1 MNHNS, CDR2 SASEGT. The CDR3 loop spans 13 amino acids. The CDR3 is CASSDRGQYGYTF. CDR3 nucleotide sequence: TGTGCCAGCAGTGACAGGGGGCAATATGGCTACACCTTC.

The chain combines TRBV13 with TRBJ2-1; TRBD2 matches at 13 bases. Germline CDR1 and CDR2: PRHDT and FYEKMQ (reference sequence). J lost 7 bases, V lost 4 bases, and 4 bases had no gene match. The CDR3 is made up of 15 amino acids. The chain's CDR3 is CASSSGLAGSNEQFF. Here the CDR3 DNA reads TGTGCCAGCAGCTCGGGACTAGCGGGGTCAAATGAGCAGTTCTTC.

The chain recombines TRBV11-3 with TRBJ2-7, with 12 bases lining up with TRBD2. V gave up 4 bases and J gave up 7 bases; unmatched junction bases: 8. The CDR3 is 15 residues long. Germline V gene data show CDR1 as SGHNT and CDR2 as YENEEA. The DNA for the CDR3 is TGTGCCAGCAGCTACCTGACTAGCGGGAGTCAGGAGCAGTACTTC. It is translated as CASSYLTSGSQEQYF.

V is TRBV4-3 and J is TRBJ2-1; maybe TRBD2 (6 bases). The germline V gene has CDR1 LGHNA and CDR2 YSLEER. V was pared by 1 base and J by 9 bases, with 10 bases between. This CDR3 is 13 amino acids long. The CDR3, as DNA: TGCGCCAGCAGCCAAGGCAGACTAGGTGAGCAGTTCTTC. It codes for CASSQGRLGEQFF.

The chain couples TRBV9 to TRBJ2-2, with 7 bases lining up with TRBD2. Losses at the gene ends were 0 bases for V and 4 bases for J; bases not matched to a gene: 6. In germline, CDR1 is SGDLS, CDR2 YYNGEE. This CDR3 has 16 amino acids. This chain's CDR3 is CASSVDAGVLTGELFF. As DNA, the CDR3 is TGTGCCAGCAGCGTAGACGCGGGAGTGCTCACCGGGGAGCTGTTTTTT.

The chain links TRBV6-5 to TRBJ1-2; D not certain. V shed 6 bases and J shed 8 bases, with 16 bases lying between them. CDR1 is MNHEY, CDR2 SVGAGI, per germline. The CDR3 runs to 13 residues. The chain's CDR3 is CASRFTLLGGYTF. CDR3 DNA sequence: TGTGCCAGCAGGTTTACGCTTTTAGGAGGCTACACCTTC.

The chain joins TRBV7-2 to TRBJ1-5; a possible D gene is TRBD1 (6 bases). V lost 5 bases and J lost 3, with 14 bases in between. This CDR3 spans 15 amino acids. Germline V CDR1 and CDR2: SGHTA, FQGNSA. This CDR3 is CASSTFGQNNQPQHF. CDR3 coding DNA: TGTGCCAGCAGCACCTTTGGACAGAACAATCAGCCCCAGCATTTT.

CDR3 loop: CASSLAYGANVLTF. Written as DNA, the CDR3 is TGTGCCAGCAGCTTAGCCTACGGGGCCAACGTCCTGACTTTC. The chain combines TRBV7-2 with TRBJ2-6; D gene ambiguous. The germline V and J ends were trimmed by 0 bases and 4 bases, with 4 bases remaining between them. Germline assignment: CDR1 SGHTA and CDR2 FQGNSA. The CDR3 extends over 14 amino acids.

CDR3 in DNA: TGTGCCAGCAGCACCGACAGAGTAAACATTCAGTACTTC. Translation gives CASSTDRVNIQYF. The chain employs TRBV5-4 and TRBJ2-4; TRBD1 might be the D (5 bases). V was pared by 4 bases and J by 6 bases, with 11 bases between. CDR3 length: 13 amino acids. From germline, CDR1 is SGHNT and CDR2 YYREEE (reference sequence).